The T cell receptor beta chain described here comes from a study of vaccination effects on CD4 cells after COVID-19. Germline V gene sequence: CDR1 SEHNR, CDR2 FQNEAQ (reference sequence). The CDR3 runs 12 residues. The V end lost 1 base, the J end lost 6 bases, and 3 bases lay between the germline ends. Clones were sequenced by immunoSEQ multiplex PCR, and TCRdb holds only the in-frame ones, with some missing. Of tens of thousands of clones in the sample, 74% were seen once. Within the ViraFEST assay, antigen-specific CD4+ T cells underwent expansion with viral peptide pools prior to sequencing. CD4+ T cells were isolated after 10 days of culture. A PCR test confirmed that the person had SARS-CoV-2 infection between March and December 2020. A few counts support this clone. Its antigen is still unknown.

The starting material was CD4+ T cells from PBMCs cultured with a peptide pool, obtained before COVID-19 vaccination. The clonotype was recovered from a human donor who had a prior SARS-CoV-2 infection. This rearrangement joins TRBV7-9 to TRBJ1-4; the D is unclear. DNA of the CDR3: TGTGCCAGCAGCTTAGGACATGAAAAACTGTTTTTT. It is translated as CASSLGHEKLFF.